This TCR beta chain was documented in a study of shared clonotypes between healthy human individuals. About the study: Used for every donor were three CD4 naive, three CD4 memory, two CD8 naive and one CD8 memory plate.

This CDR3 comprises 15 residues. The germline V gene has CDR1 SGHDT and CDR2 YYEEEE. V gave up 0 bases and J gave up 1 base, with 10 bases separating them. Terminally differentiated effector memory CD45RA+ cells were excluded by CCR7 positive selection of CD45RO-negative cells. Donors included only healthy HIV-negative adults lacking recent acute infections or vaccinations. Sequencing was performed with immunoSEQ multiplex PCR; in TCRdb, only in-frame clones are kept and a portion is missing. The data contain fewer than 700,000 clones, around 96% of them singletons. The receptor was isolated from a woman in her 30s in good health. Specimen: naive CD8+ T cells sorted from blood. V usage is TRBV5-6 and J usage is TRBJ1-1; D is possibly TRBD1 (6 bases). The DNA for the CDR3 is TGTGCCAGCAGCTTGGGGGGACACCCGAACACTGAAGCTTTCTTT. Translating it yields CASSLGGHPNTEAFF. Full variable domain (rest looked up from reference TRBV5-6 and TRBJ1-1): DAGVTQSPTHLIKTRGQQVTLRCSPKSGHDTVSWYQQALGQGPQFIFQYYEEEERQRGNFPDRFSGHQFPNYSSELNVNALLLGDSALYLCASSLGGHPNTEAFFGQGTRLTVV.